The 14 T cell receptor beta chains in this list originate from one sample, sequenced in a study of human T cells and chemical hapten exposure (dated by TCRdb to the early 2020s). According to the study, the label for this sample's time point signals: pre-sensitization, week 0. Reading the label with the study, this specimen's treatment or condition is: therapeutic diphenylcyclopropenone sensitization with weekly scalp DPC. Library construction relied on RACE. The instrument given in TCRdb is NextSeq 500. TCRdb trimmed the raw reads at Q25, called clones with MiXCR and kept productive beta chains. CDR3 protein sequences are deduplicated, and each keeps its most common genes and DNA. For this sample there are 65,000 to 70,000 distinct CDR3 sequences; approximately 9.9% appear just once. The ten largest clonotypes hold 4.5% to 6.5% of the sample. Material: whole blood, obtained in connection with sensitization to the hapten diphenylcyclopropenone (DPC). The receptor set was obtained from a woman aged 50 to 65 with alopecia areata. Some clones in this sample may be carry-over from other donors' samples.

Points on this clonotype: This may be a read error: a much more frequent sequence differs by one nucleotide. The rearrangement joins TRBV18 to TRBJ2-1, with no clear D. From germline, CDR1 is KGHSH and CDR2 LQKENI. The CDR3 consists of 16 residues. As DNA, the CDR3 is TGTCCCAGCTCTCAGCAGTCAGGTATCTCCTACAATGAGCAGTTCTTC. The encoded protein is CPSSQQSGISYNEQFF. The full variable domain, in which reference TRBV18 and TRBJ2-1 provide the parts outside the CDR3, is NAGVMQNPRHLVRRRGQEARLRCSPMKGHSHVYWYRQLPEEGLKFMVYLQKENIIDESGMPKERFSAEFPKEGPSILRIQQVVRGDSAAYFCPSSQQSGISYNEQFFGPGTRLTVL.

The V gene is TRBV5-6, the J gene TRBJ2-7, with D perhaps matching TRBD1 or TRBD2 (5 bases each). V lost 3 bases to trimming and J lost 3 bases, with 13 bases between them. There are 14 residues in the CDR3. Germline CDR1 and CDR2: SGHDT and YYEEEE. CDR3: CASSWGPTDYEQYF. In nucleotides, the CDR3 is TGTGCCAGCAGCTGGGGACCGACCGACTACGAGCAGTACTTC.

This clonotype was seen a handful of times. The chain couples TRBV20-1 to TRBJ2-7; 10 nucleotides line up with TRBD1. This CDR3 is built from 13 residues. The ends lost 6 bases at V and 5 bases at J; junction bases unmatched: 7. Germline V lookup: CDR1 DFQATT, CDR2 SNEGSKA (reference sequence). The CDR3 DNA reads as TGCAGTGCGTCGGGACAGGGGTCCCACGAGCAGTACTTC. It translates to CSASGQGSHEQYF.

This clonotype appeared a few times. This chain joins TRBV7-2 and TRBJ2-1, with D unclear. Germline V gene data show CDR1 as SGHTA and CDR2 as FQGNSA. Between the trimmed V and J ends, which lost 1 base and 5 bases, there was a span of 6 bases. The CDR3 sequence is 13 residues long. As DNA, the CDR3 is TGTGCCAGCAGCTTAGTAAGAGACAATGAGCAGTTCTTC. This encodes CASSLVRDNEQFF.

This clonotype was counted at least ten times. The CDR3: CASREFPGLSGTQYF. The CDR3 coding sequence is TGTGCCAGCAGGGAATTTCCGGGTCTTAGTGGGACCCAGTACTTC. V gene TRBV7-8 combines with J gene TRBJ2-5; D is unclear. Per germline, CDR1 SGHVS and CDR2 FQNEAQ. V was trimmed by 6 bases and J by 7 bases, leaving 21 bases between them. The CDR3 covers 15 residues.

This clonotype was seen repeatedly, ten times or more. The chain has TRBV5-1 and TRBJ2-1, with D possibly TRBD2 on 7 matching bases. Per the germline V gene, CDR1 is SGHRS and CDR2 is YFSETQ. The V end lost 4 bases, the J end lost 7 bases, and 18 bases lay between the germline ends. CDR3 length: 15 amino acids. CDR3 sequence (DNA): TGCGCCAGCAGCCCCACCGGGGGCGGGAGTAATGAGCAGTTCTTC. This gives the protein CASSPTGGGSNEQFF.

The rearrangement links TRBV3-1 to TRBJ2-1; 9 nucleotides align to TRBD1. CDR3 length: 14 residues. Germline V gene lookup returns CDR1 LGHDT and CDR2 YNNKEL (reference sequence). The V segment lost 5 bases and the J segment 9 bases; nucleotides outside the gene matches: 8. CDR3 residues: CASSSLQGAGEQFF. In DNA form, the CDR3 reads TGTGCCAGCAGCTCCCTACAGGGGGCGGGTGAGCAGTTCTTC.

This clonotype has a handful of counts. The chain couples TRBV19 to TRBJ1-2; 8 nucleotides align to TRBD1. This CDR3 region has 13 residues. The germline V gene encodes CDR1 LNHDA and CDR2 SQIVND (reference sequence). V lost 5 bases, J lost 5 bases, and 4 bases stayed unmatched. CDR3 bases: TGTGCCAGTAGTGCCACAGGGGGGTATGGCTACACCTTC. Translating gives CASSATGGYGYTF.

The table lists this clonotype with many counts. The chain couples TRBV20-1 to TRBJ2-7; D ambiguous. V lost 0 bases and J lost 3, with 21 bases in between. The V gene's germline CDR1 is DFQATT and CDR2 SNEGSKA (reference sequence). This CDR3 comprises 17 residues. CDR3 in amino acids: CSARDHRVTYGLYEQYF. The CDR3 coding sequence is TGCAGTGCTAGAGATCATCGAGTCACCTACGGGCTCTACGAGCAGTACTTC.

In its sample, this clonotype was seen a few times. The chain recombines TRBV29-1 with TRBJ1-1; D not resolved. Germline V gene lookup returns CDR1 SQVTM and CDR2 ANQGSEA. Trimming took 3 bases from V and 5 from J, leaving 16 bases between them. CDR3 length equals 14 residues. The DNA of the CDR3 is TGCAGCGTTGAGAGACCCACCCGAGGGACTGAAGCTTTCTTT. This translates into CSVERPTRGTEAFF.

This clonotype was seen at least ten times. The chain has TRBV11-2 and TRBJ2-1; D perhaps matches TRBD1 (6 bases). The germline V gene encodes CDR1 SGHAT and CDR2 FQNNGV. The V gene lost 4 bases and the J gene lost 1 base, with 11 bases spanning the gap. The CDR3 consists of 15 residues. The CDR3 loop is CASSSQRGSYNEQFF. For the CDR3, the DNA is TGTGCCAGCAGCTCCCAAAGGGGGTCCTACAATGAGCAGTTCTTC.

The sample holds a few counts of this clonotype. The rearrangement uses TRBV18 and TRBJ1-5; D ambiguous. This CDR3 comprises 13 residues. Trimming shortened V by 3 bases and J by 4 bases, and 7 bases separated the two germline ends. CDR1 and CDR2 (germline): KGHSH, LQKENI. The CDR3 here is CASSPGFNQPQHF. CDR3 DNA: TGTGCCAGCTCACCGGGGTTTAATCAGCCCCAGCATTTT.

This clonotype was recorded many times. V and J are TRBV28 and TRBJ2-1; no firm D call. Trimming removed 5 bases from V and 8 bases from J, with 4 bases in between. The germline V gene has CDR1 MDHEN and CDR2 SYDVKM. This CDR3 spans 10 amino acids. CDR3 sequence reads: CASSRYEQFF. DNA of the CDR3: TGTGCCAGCAGTCGATATGAGCAGTTCTTC.

The V and J genes are TRBV28 and TRBJ1-5; no clear D. Trimming left V 5 bases short and J 1 base short, with 9 bases between. From germline, CDR1 is MDHEN and CDR2 SYDVKM. This CDR3 has 14 amino acids. The CDR3 region is CASSPPRSNQPQHF. CDR3 nucleotides: TGTGCCAGCAGTCCCCCAAGGAGCAATCAGCCCCAGCATTTT.